This T cell receptor (beta chain) comes out of a study of shared clonotypes between healthy human individuals. Study-level findings and limits: Sequencing depth was expected to influence donor clonotype sharing.

This clone has a count of ten or more. The antigen remains undetermined. Assay execution took place at the deep level. It was 300 to 350 ng DNA, 28,000 or so T cell genomes, that went into each replicate PCR of unsorted PBMC. Clones were sequenced by immunoSEQ multiplex PCR, and TCRdb holds only the in-frame ones, with some missing. The sample includes a few hundred thousand clones, around 81% seen only once; the top ten take around 13%. CDR3 length: 10 residues. The chain combines TRBV21-1 with TRBJ1-2; the DNA was not used to check the table's D call, TRBD1. TRBV21-1 is deemed a pseudogene. Sequencing was carried out using PBMCs. This sequence originates from a woman in her thirties or forties in good health. Some clones in this sample may be carry-over from other donors' samples. The CDR3 region is CASGYRGQTF. The CDR3, as DNA: TGTGCCAGCGGCTACAGGGGGCAGACCTTC.